Listed here is a single T cell receptor (beta chain). Its ends do not fully match the called genes, so a read error is possible. Germline V gives CDR1 MDHEN, CDR2 SYDVKM. The CDR3 length is 11 residues. The data originate from a study of control samples from healthy donors and cancer patients. The data were produced by immunoSEQ multiplex PCR, yet TCRdb's version contains in-frame clones alone and is incomplete. The repertoire consists of about 160,000 clones, with around 90% occurring once and the leading ten covering 0.68%. Sequencing was done on a sample of blood. This chain joins TRBV28 and TRBJ1-3, with D tentatively TRBD1 (6 bases). The TCR was taken from a woman under 40 in good health. Here the CDR3 reads CASRGTEGGDF. The DNA of the CDR3 is TGTGCCAGCAGAGGAACAGAGGGGGGGGATTTT.